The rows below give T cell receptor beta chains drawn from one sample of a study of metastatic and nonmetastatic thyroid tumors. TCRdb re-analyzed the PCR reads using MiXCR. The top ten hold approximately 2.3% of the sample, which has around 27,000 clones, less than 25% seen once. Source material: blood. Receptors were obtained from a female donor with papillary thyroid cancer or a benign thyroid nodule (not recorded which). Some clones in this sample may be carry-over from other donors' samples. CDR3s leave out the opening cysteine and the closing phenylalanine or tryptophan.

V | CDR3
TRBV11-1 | ASSLSKGQAIDTQY
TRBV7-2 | ASSSHGVGYIQY
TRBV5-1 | ASSTDYLLQQF
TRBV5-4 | ASSADRVGQPQH
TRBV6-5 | ASSYIPPPGGEKLF
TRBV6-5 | ASSYLLAGNNEQF
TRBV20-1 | SAEGSFYEQY
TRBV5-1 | ASSLETAASSYEQY
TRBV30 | AWSQSTGDGYT
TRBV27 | ASRKNPGGRLNTGELF
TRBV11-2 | ASSVETHAFIRDRGYEQY
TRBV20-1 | SASISFRSEQY
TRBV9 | ASSGVGSYEQY
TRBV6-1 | ASGPTGDSKQPQH
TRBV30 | AWVESGLYEQY
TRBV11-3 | ASSLGGQPHETKY
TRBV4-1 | ASSQDSAFMNTEAF
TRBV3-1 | ASSERGSNTDTQY
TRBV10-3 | AINPGGNTDTQY
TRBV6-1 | ASSEVGQGGQPQH
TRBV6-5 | ASSLGGARKETLF
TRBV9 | ASSAMQPSVGETQY
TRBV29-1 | SVELAGGSAQY
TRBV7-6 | ATSLEASGDNTGELF
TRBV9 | ASSVDNSAYGYT
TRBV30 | AWIRSAGLGTEAF
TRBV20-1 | SAQSGTAGGKLF
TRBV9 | ASIVGSGYEQY
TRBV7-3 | ASSLDPNTGELF
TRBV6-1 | TRRPGQSYEQY
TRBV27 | ASSPPGGLYGYT
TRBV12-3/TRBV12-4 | ASSLEGAGEKLF
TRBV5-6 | ASSLAGGWNQPQH
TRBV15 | ATSKTTNYGYS
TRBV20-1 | SAREVYEQY
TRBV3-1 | ASSYDPYTGELF
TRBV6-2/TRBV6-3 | ASSSEGLGFLASTYTQY
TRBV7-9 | ASSSQGADGYT
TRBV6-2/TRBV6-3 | ASSYSNLAGGYEQY
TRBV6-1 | ACREGPASYYEHY
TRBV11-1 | ASGGGGTQINEQF
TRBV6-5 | ASSYSRQGPHEQY
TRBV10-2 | AGSESGEQF
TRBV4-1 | ASSQDRLAGGETQY
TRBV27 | ASSLIANTGELF
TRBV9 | ASSVGDSGIGYT
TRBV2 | ASRQGGDYFYEQY
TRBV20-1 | SARAYSDYNEQF
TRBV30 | AWSARGSPYGYT
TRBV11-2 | ASSLGAGREVEPQH
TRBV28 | ASHKQLNYGYT
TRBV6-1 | ASSHDSYGYT
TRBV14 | ASSLDPSSYEQY
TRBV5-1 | ASTSYGANTEAF